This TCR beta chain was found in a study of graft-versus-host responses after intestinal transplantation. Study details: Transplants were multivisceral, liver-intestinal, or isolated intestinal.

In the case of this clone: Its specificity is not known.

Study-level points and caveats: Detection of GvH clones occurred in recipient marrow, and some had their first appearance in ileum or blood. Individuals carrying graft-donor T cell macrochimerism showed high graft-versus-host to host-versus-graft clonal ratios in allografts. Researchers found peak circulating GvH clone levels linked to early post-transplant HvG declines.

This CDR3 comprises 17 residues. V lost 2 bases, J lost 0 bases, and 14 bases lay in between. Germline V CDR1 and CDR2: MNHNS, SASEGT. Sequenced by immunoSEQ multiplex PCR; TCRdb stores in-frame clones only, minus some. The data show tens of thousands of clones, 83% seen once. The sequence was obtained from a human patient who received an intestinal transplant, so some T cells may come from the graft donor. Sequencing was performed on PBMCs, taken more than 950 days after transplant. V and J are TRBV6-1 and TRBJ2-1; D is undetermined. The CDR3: CASSEFGKLSSYNEQFF. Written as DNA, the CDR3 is TGTGCCAGCAGTGAATTTGGCAAATTGAGCTCCTACAATGAGCAGTTCTTC.